This entry describes one TCR beta chain. Germline values: CDR1 GTSNPN, CDR2 SVGIG (reference sequence). Trimming took 5 bases from V and 2 from J; bases not matched to a gene: 9. The CDR3 totals 15 residues. These data come from a study of blood T cell dynamics during melanoma immunotherapy. Time point reported: pre-treatment baseline. The method was immunoSEQ multiplex PCR; TCRdb's version includes in-frame clones alone and lacks a portion of them. Among 1,200 to 1,500 clones, 85% to 90% were seen once, and the ten largest hold around 1.5%. The sequences come from effector memory CD8+ T cells from blood, collected from a patient treated with checkpoint blockade. This chain joins TRBV30 and TRBJ1-5, with TRBD1 matching over 7 bases. The receptor's source is a human donor with melanoma. The CDR3 loop is CAWGDRVVGNQPQHF. CDR3 sequence (DNA): TGTGCCTGGGGAGACAGGGTGGTCGGCAATCAGCCCCAGCATTTT.